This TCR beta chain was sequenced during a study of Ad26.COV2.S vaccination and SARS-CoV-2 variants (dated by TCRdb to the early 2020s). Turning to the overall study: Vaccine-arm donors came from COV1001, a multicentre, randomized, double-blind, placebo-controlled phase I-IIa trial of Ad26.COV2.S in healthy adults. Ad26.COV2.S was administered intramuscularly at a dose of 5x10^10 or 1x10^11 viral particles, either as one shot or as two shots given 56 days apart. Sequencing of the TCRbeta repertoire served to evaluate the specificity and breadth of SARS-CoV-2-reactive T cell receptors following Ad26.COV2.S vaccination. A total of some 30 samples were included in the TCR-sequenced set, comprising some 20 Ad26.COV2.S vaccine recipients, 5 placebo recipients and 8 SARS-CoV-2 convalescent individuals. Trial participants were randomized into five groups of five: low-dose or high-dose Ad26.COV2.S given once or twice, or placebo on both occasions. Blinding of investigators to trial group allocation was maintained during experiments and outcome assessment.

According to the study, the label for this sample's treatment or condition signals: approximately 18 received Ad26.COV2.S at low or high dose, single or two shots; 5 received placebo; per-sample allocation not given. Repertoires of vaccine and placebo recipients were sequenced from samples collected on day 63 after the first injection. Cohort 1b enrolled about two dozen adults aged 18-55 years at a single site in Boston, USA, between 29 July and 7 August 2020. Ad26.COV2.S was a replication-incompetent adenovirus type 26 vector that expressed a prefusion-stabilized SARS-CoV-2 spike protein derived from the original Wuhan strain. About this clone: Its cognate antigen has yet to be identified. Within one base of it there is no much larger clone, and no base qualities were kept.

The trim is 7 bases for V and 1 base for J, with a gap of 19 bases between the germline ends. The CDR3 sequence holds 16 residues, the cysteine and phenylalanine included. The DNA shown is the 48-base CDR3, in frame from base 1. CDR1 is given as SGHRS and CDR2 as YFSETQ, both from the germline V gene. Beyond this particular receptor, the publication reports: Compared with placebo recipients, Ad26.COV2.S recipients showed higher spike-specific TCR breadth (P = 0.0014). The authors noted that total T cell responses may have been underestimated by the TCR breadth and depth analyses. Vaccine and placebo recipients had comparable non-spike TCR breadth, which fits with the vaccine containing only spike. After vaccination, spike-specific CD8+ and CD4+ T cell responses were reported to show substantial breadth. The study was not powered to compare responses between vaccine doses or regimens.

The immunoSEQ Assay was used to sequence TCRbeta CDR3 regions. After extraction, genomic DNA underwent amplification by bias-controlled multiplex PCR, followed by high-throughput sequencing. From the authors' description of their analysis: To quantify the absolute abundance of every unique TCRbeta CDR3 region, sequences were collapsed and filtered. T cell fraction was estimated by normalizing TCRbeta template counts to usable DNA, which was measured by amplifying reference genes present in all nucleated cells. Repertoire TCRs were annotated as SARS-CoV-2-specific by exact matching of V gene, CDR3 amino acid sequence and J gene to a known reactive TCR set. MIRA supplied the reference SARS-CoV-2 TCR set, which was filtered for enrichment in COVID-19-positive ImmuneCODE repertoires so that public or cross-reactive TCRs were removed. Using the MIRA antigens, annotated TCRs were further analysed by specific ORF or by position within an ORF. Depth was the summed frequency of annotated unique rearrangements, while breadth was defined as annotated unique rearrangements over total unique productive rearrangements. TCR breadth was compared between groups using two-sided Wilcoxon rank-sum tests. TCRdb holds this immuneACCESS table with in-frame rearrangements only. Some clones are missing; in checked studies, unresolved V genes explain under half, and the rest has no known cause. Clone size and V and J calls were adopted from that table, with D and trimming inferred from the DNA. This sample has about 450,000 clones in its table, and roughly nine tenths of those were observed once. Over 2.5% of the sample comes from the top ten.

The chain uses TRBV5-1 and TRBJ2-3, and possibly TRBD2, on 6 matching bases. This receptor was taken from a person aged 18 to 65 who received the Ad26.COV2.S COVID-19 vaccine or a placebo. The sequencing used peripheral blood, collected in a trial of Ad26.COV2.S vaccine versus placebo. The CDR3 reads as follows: CASGPRGIQGTDTQYF. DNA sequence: TGCGCCAGCGGTCCGCGGGGAATTCAGGGCACAGATACGCAGTATTTT.